The 8 T cell receptor beta chains below were found in one sample sequenced in a study of T cell changes during pregnancy in multiple sclerosis. TCRdb's copy holds only in-frame clones and misses some; the assay was immunoSEQ multiplex PCR. This table holds 30,000 to 40,000 clones, around nine tenths found once. This material consisted of CD8+ T cells from peripheral blood mononuclear cells, taken in the first trimester of pregnancy. These receptors were obtained from a female donor with multiple sclerosis, enrolled in a pregnancy study.

The chain is built from TRBV19 and TRBJ2-7, with 10 bases identical to TRBD2. The CDR3 is made up of 14 amino acids. Germline CDR1 is LNHDA and CDR2 is SQIVND (reference sequence). Germline trimming cut 1 base from V and 7 bases from J; bases unmatched to any gene: 4. CDR3 nucleotides: TGTGCCAGTAGTATAGCAGCGGGAGGGCGTGAGCAGTACTTC. Protein: CASSIAAGGREQYF.

This sequence joins TRBV4-2 and TRBJ2-7; 8 nucleotides align to TRBD2. CDR1 and CDR2 (germline): LGHNA, YNFKEQ. The CDR3 extends over 15 amino acids. V was clipped by 1 base and J by 5 bases; unmatched bases: 7. The CDR3 DNA reads TGTGCCAGCAGCCAAGCCTGGCGGGAGGTCAACGAGCAGTACTTC. It yields the protein CASSQAWREVNEQYF.

This chain links TRBV2 with TRBJ2-3; 10 bases align to TRBD2. The CDR3 has 20 residues. The germline V gene has CDR1 SNHLY and CDR2 FYNNEI. The ends lost 5 bases at V and 2 bases at J; junction bases unmatched: 19. This CDR3 reads CASSRPPGTALAGFTDTQYF. In nucleotides, the CDR3 is TGTGCCAGCAGTAGACCCCCCGGAACCGCACTAGCGGGATTCACAGATACGCAGTATTTT.

The V call is TRBV19, the J call TRBJ1-1, with TRBD1 matching 8 bases. The germline V gene encodes CDR1 LNHDA and CDR2 SQIVND (reference sequence). J gave up 2 bases and V 3 bases, and 5 bases lay outside the gene matches. The CDR3 contains 15 residues. For the CDR3, the DNA is TGTGCCAGTAGTATTGCGACAGGGGCTAACACTGAAGCTTTCTTT. This sequence encodes CASSIATGANTEAFF.

This clone showed up just once. The chain uses TRBV19 and TRBJ2-1, with D hard to call. Deletions cut 3 bases from V and 6 bases from J, with 6 bases between. The CDR3 is made up of 12 amino acids. The germline CDR1 and CDR2 sequences are LNHDA and SQIVND (reference sequence). CDR3 amino acids: CASSMTGNEQFF. CDR3 DNA: TGTGCCAGTAGTATGACGGGCAATGAGCAGTTCTTC.

V and J are TRBV21-1 and TRBJ2-7; TRBD2 is the table's D call and was not checked against the DNA. TRBV21-1 is annotated as a pseudogene. The CDR3 has 19 amino acids. CDR3 residues: CASSKGPDASGSSVYEQYF. The CDR3, as DNA: TGTGCCAGCAGCAAAGGGCCCGACGCTAGCGGGAGTAGCGTCTACGAGCAGTACTTC.

This chain connects TRBV5-1 to TRBJ2-7, with D unclear. CDR1 is SGHRS and CDR2 is YFSETQ in the germline V gene. This CDR3 is 13 amino acids long. The V end lost 4 bases, the J end lost 2 bases, and 10 bases lay between the germline ends. The chain's CDR3 is CASSLTLAYEQYF. The CDR3 nucleotides read TGCGCCAGCAGCCTGACTCTTGCCTACGAGCAGTACTTC.

The rearrangement links TRBV27 to TRBJ2-7; TRBD2 agrees at 7 bases. J was trimmed by 3 bases and V by 5 bases; bases with no gene match: 10. CDR1 is MNHEY and CDR2 is SMNVEV in the germline V gene (reference sequence). This CDR3 contains 15 residues. CDR3 in DNA: TGTGCCAGCAGTCCCAGACTAGCCACCTACTACGAGCAGTACTTC. Translating gives CASSPRLATYYEQYF.